Presented here are 10 T cell receptor beta chains from one specimen sequenced in a study of CD8 T cells in ankylosing spondylitis. TCRdb re-called the 5' RACE reads with MiXCR, one entry per CDR3 protein. In the table there are fewer than 200,000 distinct CDR3 sequences, around 19% of which are singletons. Sample: blood, either unsorted or a sorted T cell fraction (not recorded which). The receptors here all came from a male donor with ankylosing spondylitis or in good health (not recorded which).

This clonotype was counted a few times. The V gene is TRBV18, the J gene TRBJ1-5; no reliable D call. CDR3 length equals 14 residues. CDR1 and CDR2 (germline): KGHSH, LQKENI. V lost 5 bases to trimming and J lost 5 bases, with 13 bases between them. The CDR3 DNA reads TGTGCCAGCTCAGAGTCTGGGAGCGATCAGCCCCAGCATTTT. Translated: CASSESGSDQPQHF.

This clonotype was counted ten times or more. The chain joins TRBV9 to TRBJ2-1, with TRBD1 identical over 10 bases. The CDR3 sequence is 15 residues long. Trimming cost V 2 bases and J 1 base; bases outside gene matches: 0. Per the germline V gene, CDR1 is SGDLS and CDR2 is YYNGEE. This CDR3 reads CASSVGQGSYNEQFF. As DNA, the CDR3 is TGTGCCAGCAGCGTGGGACAGGGGTCCTACAATGAGCAGTTCTTC.

The chain is built from TRBV18 and TRBJ2-5, with D possibly being TRBD1 (6 bases). Germline V lookup: CDR1 KGHSH, CDR2 LQKENI. There are 15 residues in the CDR3. V lost 5 bases and J lost 2, with 15 bases in between. The CDR3 nucleotides read TGTGCCAGCTCAGGTCAACAGGGTGAGCAAGAGACCCAGTACTTC. This translates into CASSGQQGEQETQYF.

The genes are TRBV6-1 and TRBJ2-6, with D unresolved. This CDR3 is 13 amino acids long. V was shortened by 6 bases and J by 4 bases, with 7 bases between the two germline ends. The germline CDR1 and CDR2 sequences are MNHNS and SASEGT. CDR3 sequence: CASSLFGANVLTF. CDR3 bases: TGTGCCAGCAGCCTCTTCGGGGCCAACGTCCTGACTTTC.

The table lists this clonotype with a few counts. J is TRBJ2-7 and V is TRBV29-1, with 7 bases fitting TRBD2. The CDR3 spans 16 residues. The germline V gene has CDR1 SQVTM and CDR2 ANQGSEA. The junction had 16 bases not matched to a gene; V was cut back by 4 bases and J by 4 bases. In DNA form, the CDR3 reads TGCAGCGTTGGGGGGGTCTCGGCGGGAGCACTATACGAGCAGTACTTC. Amino acid sequence: CSVGGVSAGALYEQYF.

This clonotype appeared many times. The J gene is TRBJ2-1, the V gene TRBV10-3; possible D gene TRBD2, 7 bases. The CDR3 covers 15 residues. V was clipped by 6 bases and J by 7 bases, with 19 bases between them. CDR1 is ENHRY and CDR2 is SYGVKD in the germline V gene. DNA for the CDR3: TGTGCCATCAGGCCCGACAAAGGGGGGGTAAATGAGCAGTTCTTC. It codes for CAIRPDKGGVNEQFF.

In this sample, this clonotype turned up a few times. The chain recombines TRBV6-6 with TRBJ2-1; D is ambiguous. Germline V CDR1 and CDR2: MNHNY, SVGAGI (reference sequence). This CDR3 has 12 residues. The ends were cut back, 2 bases at V and 8 bases at J, with 7 bases in the middle. CDR3 coding DNA: TGTGCCAGCAGTTACGGCCGGTATGAGCAGTTCTTC. Translated: CASSYGRYEQFF.

The J gene is TRBJ1-1, the V gene TRBV29-1; TRBD1 matches at 10 bases. Germline CDR1 SQVTM, CDR2 ANQGSEA. V gave up 4 bases and J gave up 5 bases; unmatched junction bases: 7. The CDR3 totals 14 residues. CDR3 amino acids: CSVVTGGEETEAFF. The CDR3 nucleotides read TGCAGCGTTGTGACAGGGGGCGAGGAGACTGAAGCTTTCTTT.

This clonotype was counted many times. V gene TRBV12-3 or TRBV12-4 combines with J gene TRBJ2-1; D call uncertain. Trimming pared 2 bases from V and 8 bases from J, leaving 13 bases between. The CDR3 has 14 amino acids. Written as DNA, the CDR3 is TGTGCCAGCAGTTTACAGTGGCGGCCGTATGAGCAGTTCTTC. It specifies CASSLQWRPYEQFF.

This clonotype was seen a few times. J is TRBJ1-1 and V is TRBV6-6; 11 nucleotides match TRBD1. Germline lookup yields CDR1 MNHNY and CDR2 SVGAGI (reference sequence). Trimming cost V 6 bases and J 6 bases; bases outside gene matches: 3. CDR3 size: 13 residues. The DNA of the CDR3 is TGTGCCAGCAGCAGGACAGGGGGCTCTGAAGCTTTCTTT. It specifies CASSRTGGSEAFF.